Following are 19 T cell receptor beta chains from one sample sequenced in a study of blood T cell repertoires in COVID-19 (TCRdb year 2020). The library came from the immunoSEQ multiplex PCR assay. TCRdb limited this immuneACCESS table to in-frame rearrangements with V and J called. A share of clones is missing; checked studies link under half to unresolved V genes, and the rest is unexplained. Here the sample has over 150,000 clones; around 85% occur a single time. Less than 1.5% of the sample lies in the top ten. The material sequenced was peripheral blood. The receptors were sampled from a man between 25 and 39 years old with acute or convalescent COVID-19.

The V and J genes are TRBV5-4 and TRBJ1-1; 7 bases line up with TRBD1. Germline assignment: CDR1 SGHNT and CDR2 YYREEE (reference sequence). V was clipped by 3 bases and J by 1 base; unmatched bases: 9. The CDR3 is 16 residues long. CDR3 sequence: CASSSGPGQKNTEAFF. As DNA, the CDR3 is TGTGCCAGCAGCTCGGGTCCGGGACAGAAGAACACTGAAGCTTTCTTT.

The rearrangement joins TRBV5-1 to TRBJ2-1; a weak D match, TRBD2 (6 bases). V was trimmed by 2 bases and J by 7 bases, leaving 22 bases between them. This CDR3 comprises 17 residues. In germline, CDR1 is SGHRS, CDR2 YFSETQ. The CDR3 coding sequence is TGCGCCAGCAGCTTAATATTCAGGCGGGACGGGGATAATGAGCAGTTCTTC. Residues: CASSLIFRRDGDNEQFF.

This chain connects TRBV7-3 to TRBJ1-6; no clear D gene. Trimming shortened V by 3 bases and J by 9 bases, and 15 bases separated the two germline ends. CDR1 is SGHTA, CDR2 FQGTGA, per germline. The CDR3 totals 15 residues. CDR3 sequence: CASSFRRTLGSPLHF. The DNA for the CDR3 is TGTGCCAGCAGCTTCCGGAGGACGCTGGGTTCACCCCTCCACTTT.

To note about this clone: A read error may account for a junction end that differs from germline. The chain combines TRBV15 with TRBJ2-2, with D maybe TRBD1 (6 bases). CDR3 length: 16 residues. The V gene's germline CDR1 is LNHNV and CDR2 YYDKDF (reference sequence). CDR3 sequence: CATSGEADRFSRELFF. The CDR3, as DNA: TGTGCCACCAGCGGAGAGGCGGACAGATTTTCCCGGGAGCTGTTTTTT. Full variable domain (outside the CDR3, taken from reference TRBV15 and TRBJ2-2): DAMVIQNPRYQVTQFGKPVTLSCSQTLNHNVMYWYQQKSSQAPKLLFHYYDKDFNNEADTPDNFQSRRPNTSFCFLDIRSPGLGDTAMYLCATSGEADRFSRELFFGEGSRLTVL.

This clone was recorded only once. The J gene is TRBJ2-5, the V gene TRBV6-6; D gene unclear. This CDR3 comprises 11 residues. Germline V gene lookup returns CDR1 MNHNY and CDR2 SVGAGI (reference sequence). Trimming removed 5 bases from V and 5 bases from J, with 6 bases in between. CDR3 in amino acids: CASSTRETQYF. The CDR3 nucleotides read TGTGCCAGCAGTACCAGGGAGACCCAGTACTTC.

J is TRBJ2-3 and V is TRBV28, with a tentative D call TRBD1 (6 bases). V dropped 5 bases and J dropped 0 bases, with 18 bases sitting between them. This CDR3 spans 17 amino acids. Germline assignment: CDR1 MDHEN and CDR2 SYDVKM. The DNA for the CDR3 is TGTGCCAGCAGTCGCGGACAGCGCTGGCTTAGCACAGATACGCAGTATTTT. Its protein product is CASSRGQRWLSTDTQYF.

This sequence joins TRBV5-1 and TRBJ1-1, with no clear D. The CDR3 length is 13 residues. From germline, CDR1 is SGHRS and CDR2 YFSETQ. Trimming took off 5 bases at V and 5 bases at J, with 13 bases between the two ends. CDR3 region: CASSLDGETEAFF. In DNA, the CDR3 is TGCGCCAGCAGTTTAGATGGGGAGACTGAAGCTTTCTTT. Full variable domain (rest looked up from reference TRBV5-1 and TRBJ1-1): KAGVTQTPRYLIKTRGQQVTLSCSPISGHRSVSWYQQTPGQGLQFLFEYFSETQRNKGNFPGRFSGRQFSNSRSEMNVSTLELGDSALYLCASSLDGETEAFFGQGTRLTVV.

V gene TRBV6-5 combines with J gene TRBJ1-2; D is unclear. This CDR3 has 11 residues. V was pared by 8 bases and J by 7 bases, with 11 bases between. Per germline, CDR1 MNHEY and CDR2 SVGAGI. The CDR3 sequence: CASGLRGGYTF. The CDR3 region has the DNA TGTGCCAGCGGGCTACGTGGTGGCTACACCTTC.

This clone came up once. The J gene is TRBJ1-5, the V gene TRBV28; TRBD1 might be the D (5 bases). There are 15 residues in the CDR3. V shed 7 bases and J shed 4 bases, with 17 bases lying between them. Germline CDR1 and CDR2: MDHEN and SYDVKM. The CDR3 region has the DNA TGTGCCAGCATCGCCGACGGGGGACTGAATCAGCCCCAGCATTTT. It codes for CASIADGGLNQPQHF. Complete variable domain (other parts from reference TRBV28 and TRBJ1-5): DVKVTQSSRYLVKRTGEKVFLECVQDMDHENMFWYRQDPGLGLRLIYFSYDVKMKEKGDIPEGYSVSREKKERFSLILESASTNQTSMYLCASIADGGLNQPQHFGDGTRLSIL.

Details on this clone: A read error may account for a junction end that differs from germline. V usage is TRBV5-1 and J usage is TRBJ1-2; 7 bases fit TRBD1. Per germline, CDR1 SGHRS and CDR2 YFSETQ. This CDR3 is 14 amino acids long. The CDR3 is CASSLDRVSGGYIF. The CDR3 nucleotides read TGCGCCAGCAGCCTTGACAGGGTGTCTGGGGGCTACATCTTC.

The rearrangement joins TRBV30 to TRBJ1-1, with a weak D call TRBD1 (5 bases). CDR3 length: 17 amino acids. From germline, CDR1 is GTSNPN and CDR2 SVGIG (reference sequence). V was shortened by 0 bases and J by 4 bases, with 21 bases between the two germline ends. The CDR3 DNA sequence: TGTGCCTGGAGTGTCGTAGATTTCTTTCAGGGCTTCACTGAAGCTTTCTTT. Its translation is CAWSVVDFFQGFTEAFF.

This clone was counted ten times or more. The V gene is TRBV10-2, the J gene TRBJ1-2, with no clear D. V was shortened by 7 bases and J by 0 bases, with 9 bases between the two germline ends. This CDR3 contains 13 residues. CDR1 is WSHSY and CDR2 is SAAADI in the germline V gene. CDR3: CASTPTSNYGYTF. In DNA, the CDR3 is TGCGCCAGCACCCCGACTTCTAACTATGGCTACACCTTC.

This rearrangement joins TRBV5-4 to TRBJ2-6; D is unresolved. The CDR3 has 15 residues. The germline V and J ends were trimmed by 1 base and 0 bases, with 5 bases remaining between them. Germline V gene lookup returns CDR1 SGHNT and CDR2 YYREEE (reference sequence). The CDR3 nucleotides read TGTGCCAGCAGCTTGTGGGCCTCTGGGGCCAACGTCCTGACTTTC. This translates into CASSLWASGANVLTF. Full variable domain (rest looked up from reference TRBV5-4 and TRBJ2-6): ETGVTQSPTHLIKTRGQQVTLRCSSQSGHNTVSWYQQALGQGPQFIFQYYREEENGRGNFPPRFSGLQFPNYSSELNVNALELDDSALYLCASSLWASGANVLTFGAGSRLTVL.

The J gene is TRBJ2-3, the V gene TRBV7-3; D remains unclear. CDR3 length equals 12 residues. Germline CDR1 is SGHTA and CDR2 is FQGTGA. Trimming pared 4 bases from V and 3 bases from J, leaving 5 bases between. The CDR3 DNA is TGTGCCAGCAGCTCAAATACAGATACGCAGTATTTT. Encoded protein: CASSSNTDTQYF.

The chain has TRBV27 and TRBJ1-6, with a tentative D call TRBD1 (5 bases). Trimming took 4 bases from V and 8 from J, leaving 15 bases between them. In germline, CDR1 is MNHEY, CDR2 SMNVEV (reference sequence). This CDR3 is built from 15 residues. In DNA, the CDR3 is TGTGCCAGCAGTTCCCCGACGGACAAGCATTCACCCCTCCACTTT. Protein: CASSSPTDKHSPLHF.

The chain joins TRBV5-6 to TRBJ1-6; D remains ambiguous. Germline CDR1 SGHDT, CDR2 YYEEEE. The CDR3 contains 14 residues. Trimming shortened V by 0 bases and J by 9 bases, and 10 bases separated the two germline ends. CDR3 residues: CASSLGRLGSPLHF. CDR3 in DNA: TGTGCCAGCAGCTTGGGCAGGCTCGGTTCACCCCTCCACTTT.

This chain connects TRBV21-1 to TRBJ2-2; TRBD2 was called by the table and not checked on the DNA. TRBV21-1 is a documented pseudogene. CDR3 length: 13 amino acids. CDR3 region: CASRIGPHRGAVF. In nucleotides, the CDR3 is TGTGCCAGCAGGATAGGTCCCCACCGGGGAGCTGTTTTT.

CDR3 loop: CASSQGGGPGYGYTF. DNA of the CDR3: TGTGCCAGCAGCCAAGGGGGGGGGCCAGGCTATGGCTACACCTTC. The V and J genes are TRBV3-1 (or the pseudogene TRBV3-2) and TRBJ1-2, with a weak D call TRBD1 (6 bases). This CDR3 comprises 15 residues. Trimming pared 1 base from V and 4 bases from J, leaving 13 bases between. Per the germline V gene, CDR1 is LGHDT and CDR2 is YNNKEL (reference sequence).

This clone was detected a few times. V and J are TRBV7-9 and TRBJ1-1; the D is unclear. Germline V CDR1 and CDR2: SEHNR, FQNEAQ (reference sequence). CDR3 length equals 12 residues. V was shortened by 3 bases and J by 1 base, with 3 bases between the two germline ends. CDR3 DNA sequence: TGTGCCAGCAGCTTTCGGAACACTGAAGCTTTCTTT. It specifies CASSFRNTEAFF.